This paragraph reports one T cell receptor beta chain. This specimen belongs to a study of shared clonotypes between healthy human individuals. Turning to the study itself: The people who gave samples were a couple of women and a few men aged 18 to 49.

Trimming removed 3 bases from V and 0 bases from J, with 11 bases in between. The CDR3 is 14 residues long. The V gene's germline CDR1 is SQVTM and CDR2 ANQGSEA. The authors ran unsorted PBMC replicate PCRs on around 320 ng DNA, 25,000 to 35,000 T cell genomes. Sequencing was performed on unsorted PBMC DNA using ten immunoSEQ deep assay plates. Sequencing used immunoSEQ multiplex PCR; TCRdb keeps in-frame clones, though not all of them. The data contain 450,000 to 600,000 clones, 79% of them singletons. The sequenced sample consisted of PBMCs. The clonotype originates from a woman aged 40 to 50 in good health. Some clones in this sample may be carry-over from other donors' samples. The genes are TRBV29-1 and TRBJ1-1; tentatively, D is TRBD1 (5 bases). The CDR3 coding sequence is TGCAGCGTTGATGGGGGAGGACTGAACACTGAAGCTTTCTTT. Protein product: CSVDGGGLNTEAFF.